The rows below give T cell receptor beta chains drawn from one sample of a study of T cells in Graves' hyperthyroidism and ophthalmopathy. TCRdb reprocessed the multiplex PCR reads with MiXCR, giving one entry per CDR3 protein. The sample lists a few hundred thousand distinct CDR3 sequences; approximately 16% were seen once. The sequenced material came from blood. These receptors were taken from a woman aged 40 to 50 with Graves' ophthalmopathy. The CDR3 runs from the conserved cysteine through the conserved F or W. The D gene is left open where the match is weak. Some rows mark clone size as missing; the rest say once, few, many or name a class of expanded clone.

v_gene	j_gene	d_gene	abundance	CDR3aa	CDR3nt
TRBV11-2	TRBJ2-5	TRBD1	many	CASSFRQGYQETQYF	TGTGCCAGCAGCTTCCGACAGGGATACCAAGAGACCCAGTACTTC
TRBV27	TRBJ1-1	TRBD1	many	CASSLLRTGNTEAFF	TGTGCCAGCAGTTTGCTTCGGACAGGGAACACTGAAGCTTTCTTT
TRBV20-1	TRBJ2-5	TRBD2	many	CSARGGGIAGGPLETQYF	TGCAGTGCTAGGGGCGGCGGGATCGCGGGGGGGCCATTAGAGACCCAGTACTTC
TRBV6-1	TRBJ1-1	TRBD1	-	CASGDRDRGLLAFF	TGTGCCAGCGGTGACCGGGACAGGGGGCTTTTAGCTTTCTTT
TRBV30	TRBJ2-3	-	-	CAWSVGGVGATDTQYF	TGTGCCTGGAGTGTAGGAGGGGTTGGGGCAACAGATACGCAGTATTTT
TRBV20-1	TRBJ1-5	TRBD1	few	CSAEDRVVDQPQHF	TGCAGTGCTGAGGACAGGGTTGTGGATCAGCCCCAGCATTTT
TRBV7-8	TRBJ1-5	-	-	CASNPYGGQGNQPQHF	TGTGCCAGCAACCCCTACGGGGGGCAGGGCAATCAGCCCCAGCATTTT
TRBV5-6	TRBJ1-2	-	few	CASSGTGGPNYGYTF	TGTGCCAGCAGCGGAACGGGGGGGCCCAACTATGGCTACACCTTC
TRBV28	TRBJ2-7	TRBD2	few	CASSPRARLAPTYEQYF	TGTGCCAGCAGCCCCCGGGCCAGACTAGCGCCGACCTACGAGCAGTACTTC
TRBV2	TRBJ2-3	TRBD2	many	CASRGGSSASGEVLTDTQYF	TGTGCCAGCAGGGGGGGGAGTTCGGCTAGCGGGGAGGTGCTCACAGATACGCAGTATTTT
TRBV7-9	TRBJ2-3	TRBD1	many	CASSLRTGGTDTQYF	TGTGCCAGCAGCCTACGGACAGGGGGGACAGATACGCAGTATTTT
TRBV15	TRBJ2-1	-	-	CATASGLNNEQFF	TGTGCCACCGCTTCGGGACTCAACAATGAGCAGTTCTTC
TRBV7-2	TRBJ2-7	TRBD2	few	CASSWKRTSGTYEQYF	TGTGCCAGCAGCTGGAAAAGAACTAGCGGGACCTACGAGCAGTACTTC
TRBV29-1	TRBJ1-1	-	few	CSITANAEAFF	TGCAGCATCACGGCTAACGCTGAAGCTTTCTTT
TRBV2	TRBJ2-1	TRBD2	many	CASSNGRAFYNEQFF	TGTGCCAGCAGTAACGGGAGGGCCTTCTACAATGAGCAGTTCTTC
TRBV7-6	TRBJ2-7	-	-	CASSLVLRDEQHF	TGTGCCAGCAGCTTAGTGCTCAGGGACGAGCAGCACTTC
TRBV7-2	TRBJ1-4	-	few	CASSPTGGRGEKLFF	TGTGCCAGCAGCCCCACCGGGGGGCGCGGGGAAAAACTGTTTTTT
TRBV19	TRBJ1-1	TRBD1	many	CASSGQGKTEAFF	TGTGCCAGTAGTGGACAGGGCAAGACTGAAGCTTTCTTT
TRBV5-1	TRBJ2-5	-	many	CASSLGQPQETQYF	TGCGCCAGCAGCTTGGGACAGCCCCAAGAGACCCAGTACTTC
TRBV5-1	TRBJ2-7	-	-	CASSLEPSGTIWEEQYF	TGCGCCAGCAGCTTAGAACCTTCCGGGACAATTTGGGAAGAGCAGTACTTC
TRBV20-1	TRBJ2-5	-	many	CSARILGRGQETQYF	TGCAGTGCTAGAATACTCGGCCGGGGGCAAGAGACCCAGTACTTC
TRBV7-9	TRBJ1-1	-	-	CASSPLGEGPTEAFF	TGTGCCAGCAGTCCCCTCGGGGAGGGGCCAACTGAAGCTTTCTTT
TRBV6-1	TRBJ2-3	-	few	CASSVGLTRTDTQYF	TGTGCCAGCAGTGTAGGTCTAACCCGCACAGATACGCAGTATTTT
TRBV2	TRBJ2-7	TRBD2	many	CASSVGGSGSSDEQYF	TGTGCCAGCAGTGTAGGAGGGAGCGGGAGCTCTGACGAGCAGTACTTC
TRBV11-2	TRBJ2-7	TRBD2	-	CASSLDRAGVHEQYF	TGTGCCAGCAGCTTAGATCGGGCGGGAGTCCACGAGCAGTACTTC
TRBV20-1	TRBJ1-4	-	few	CSARDPNREKLFF	TGCAGTGCTAGAGACCCAAACAGGGAAAAACTGTTTTTT
TRBV2	TRBJ2-4	-	many	CASSKGVAKNIQYF	TGTGCCAGCAGTAAGGGGGTAGCCAAAAACATTCAGTACTTC
TRBV2	TRBJ2-6	-	many	CASMRGSGANVLTF	TGTGCCAGCATGCGGGGCTCTGGGGCCAACGTCCTGACTTTC
TRBV28	TRBJ1-5	-	many	CASSLGGGGNQPQHF	TGCGCCAGCAGCTTGGGAGGAGGAGGCAATCAGCCCCAGCATTTT
TRBV18	TRBJ2-7	TRBD2	many	CASSPPGTSYEQYF	TGTGCCAGCTCACCCCCCGGGACTAGCTACGAGCAGTACTTC
TRBV20-1	TRBJ1-2	-	-	CSAPLRSTQGYGYTF	TGCAGTGCCCCGCTCCGCTCCACACAGGGATATGGCTACACCTTC
TRBV6-1	TRBJ1-5	TRBD1	-	CASRTGNQQPQHF	TGTGCCAGCAGGACAGGGAATCAACAGCCCCAGCATTTT
TRBV5-1	TRBJ1-1	-	-	CASSLVREVTEAFF	TGCGCCAGCAGCTTGGTCAGGGAAGTCACTGAAGCTTTCTTT
TRBV4-1	TRBJ2-1	TRBD2	many	CASSLAPGGRGSSNEQFF	TGCGCCAGCAGCCTTGCCCCTGGGGGGAGGGGAAGTTCGAATGAGCAGTTCTTC
TRBV29-1	TRBJ2-5	TRBD2	-	CSVILAGVFETQYF	TGCAGCGTTATACTAGCGGGAGTTTTTGAGACCCAGTACTTC
TRBV5-8	TRBJ2-7	-	many	CASSFQPTYEQYF	TGTGCCAGCAGCTTCCAGCCAACCTACGAGCAGTACTTC
TRBV12-3/TRBV12-4	TRBJ1-3	-	many	CASSLTRGPSIGNTIYF	TGTGCCAGCAGTTTAACGAGGGGACCCTCAATCGGAAACACCATATATTTT
TRBV6-1	TRBJ1-2	-	many	CASSPGRTYGYTF	TGTGCCAGCAGTCCGGGACGGACCTATGGCTACACCTTC
TRBV6-1	TRBJ2-2	TRBD2	-	CASRKPGGNTGELFF	TGTGCCAGCCGAAAGCCGGGAGGGAACACCGGGGAGCTGTTTTTT
TRBV20-1	TRBJ2-5	-	many	CSAKSYNQETQYF	TGCAGTGCTAAGTCCTACAACCAAGAGACCCAGTACTTC
TRBV6-2/TRBV6-3	TRBJ2-5	-	many	CASSSRGFRGRETQYF	TGTGCCAGCAGCTCTAGGGGGTTTAGGGGGAGAGAGACCCAGTACTTC
TRBV2	TRBJ2-7	-	many	CASSERVDSYEQYF	TGTGCCAGCAGTGAACGCGTAGACTCCTACGAGCAGTACTTC
TRBV6-5	TRBJ2-7	TRBD1	-	CASSYGGTGLYEQYF	TGTGCCAGCAGTTACGGGGGGACAGGGTTGTACGAGCAGTACTTC
TRBV9	TRBJ2-1	-	few	CASSVGGLDEQFF	TGTGCCAGCAGCGTAGGGGGCCTGGATGAGCAGTTCTTC
TRBV6-1	TRBJ1-6	-	few	CASTPTGSLDSPLHF	TGTGCCAGCACCCCGACAGGATCTTTAGATTCACCCCTCCACTTT
TRBV6-1	TRBJ2-3	-	many	CASSRQGGGTDTQYF	TGTGCCAGCAGTCGACAGGGCGGGGGTACAGATACGCAGTATTTT
TRBV20-1	TRBJ2-7	-	few	CSARTRGEQYF	TGCAGTGCTAGGACCAGGGGCGAGCAGTACTTC
TRBV2	TRBJ2-7	TRBD1	many	CASTRTGGPYEQYF	TGTGCCAGCACTAGGACAGGGGGGCCCTACGAGCAGTACTTC
TRBV2	TRBJ2-3	TRBD2	many	CASRETSVDTQYF	TGTGCCAGCAGGGAAACTAGCGTAGATACGCAGTATTTT
TRBV19	TRBJ2-1	-	-	CASSYSGGVAYNEQFF	TGTGCCAGTAGCTACTCCGGGGGCGTCGCCTACAATGAGCAGTTCTTC
TRBV20-1	TRBJ1-2	-	few	CSASPNTGLSYGYTF	TGCAGTGCTAGCCCTAACACAGGGTTGAGCTATGGCTACACCTTC
TRBV5-1	TRBJ2-3	TRBD1	-	CASSQGQGLDTQYF	TGCGCCAGCAGCCAGGGACAGGGGTTAGATACGCAGTATTTT
TRBV3-1	TRBJ2-3	TRBD1	many	CASSQTGTGDDTQYF	TGTGCCAGCAGCCAAACCGGGACAGGGGACGATACGCAGTATTTT
TRBV4-2	TRBJ2-7	TRBD1	-	CASSEGTGTGTYEQYF	TGTGCCAGCAGCGAGGGGACCGGGACAGGAACCTACGAGCAGTACTTC